A single sample gave rise to the 8 T cell receptor beta chains below, sequenced in a study of Ad26.COV2.S vaccination and SARS-CoV-2 variants. Treatment defined: around 19 received Ad26.COV2.S at low or high dose, single or two shots; several received placebo; per-sample allocation not given. Samples analyzed were those drawn on day 63 after the first vaccine or placebo injection. Sequencing used immunoSEQ multiplex PCR; TCRdb keeps in-frame clones, though not all of them. The sample has 300,000 to 350,000 clones, 75% to 90% seen once. Source: peripheral blood, taken in a trial of Ad26.COV2.S vaccine versus placebo. These receptors were obtained from a person between 18 and 65 years old who received the Ad26.COV2.S COVID-19 vaccine or a placebo.

The chain couples TRBV6-5 to TRBJ2-7; TRBD1 might be the D (6 bases). Trimming shortened V by 5 bases and J by 0 bases, and 11 bases separated the two germline ends. The CDR3 loop spans 14 amino acids. Germline-derived CDR1 and CDR2 are MNHEY and SVGAGI. The CDR3 DNA reads as TGTGCCAGCAGTAACAGGGCCTTCTCCTACGAGCAGTACTTC. Its translation: CASSNRAFSYEQYF.

The V gene is TRBV11-2, the J gene TRBJ2-7, with D unresolved. In germline, CDR1 is SGHAT, CDR2 FQNNGV. The CDR3 extends over 15 amino acids. The V and J ends lost 3 bases and 2 bases respectively, with 14 bases between them. CDR3 sequence reads: CASSFNNVPPYEQYF. CDR3 nucleotides: TGTGCCAGCAGCTTCAACAATGTGCCACCCTACGAGCAGTACTTC.

This clone appeared a few times. V and J are TRBV4-2 and TRBJ2-4; no definite D call. V dropped 0 bases and J dropped 1 base, with 13 bases sitting between them. This CDR3 comprises 17 residues. Germline CDR1 reads LGHNA; CDR2 reads YNFKEQ. As DNA, the CDR3 is TGTGCCAGCAGCCAAGACGGGCAGAGGTGGGCCAAAAACATTCAGTACTTC. Translated: CASSQDGQRWAKNIQYF.

This clone was recorded once. The V and J genes are TRBV7-2 and TRBJ1-5; D is unclear. The V and J ends lost 7 bases and 5 bases respectively, with 12 bases between them. This CDR3 is 13 amino acids long. Germline lookup yields CDR1 SGHTA and CDR2 FQGNSA. This CDR3 reads CASNRGRDQPQHF. The CDR3, as DNA: TGTGCCAGCAATCGAGGGAGAGATCAGCCCCAGCATTTT. Together with reference TRBV7-2 and TRBJ1-5, the CDR3 gives the full variable domain: GAGVSQSPSNKVTEKGKDVELRCDPISGHTALYWYRQSLGQGLEFLIYFQGNSAPDKSGLPSDRFSAERTGGSVSTLTIQRTQQEDSAVYLCASNRGRDQPQHFGDGTRLSIL.

The V call is TRBV7-2, the J call TRBJ1-3; TRBD1 agrees at 9 bases. V shed 10 bases, J shed 4 bases, and the junction held 2 bases outside the gene matches. The germline V gene has CDR1 SGHTA and CDR2 FQGNSA. This CDR3 contains 12 residues. Here the CDR3 DNA reads TGTGCCATGGGGACAGGGGGAAACACCATATATTTT. It codes for CAMGTGGNTIYF.

This rearrangement joins TRBV28 to TRBJ1-5, with a possible D match to TRBD1 (6 bases). Germline V gene data show CDR1 as MDHEN and CDR2 as SYDVKM. The CDR3 extends over 16 amino acids. Trimming took 1 base from V and 2 from J, leaving 12 bases between them. The CDR3 sequence: CASSLSMGAGNQPQHF. In nucleotides, the CDR3 is TGTGCCAGCAGTTTATCTATGGGGGCAGGCAATCAGCCCCAGCATTTT.

The rearrangement links TRBV6-2 or TRBV6-3 to TRBJ1-5; TRBD1 aligns across 8 bases. The germline V gene has CDR1 MNHEY and CDR2 SVGEGT. The CDR3 has 14 residues. V trimming: 5 bases; J trimming: 8 bases; junction bases outside the gene matches: 8. The CDR3 spells CASSTTGERKPQHF. The CDR3, as DNA: TGTGCCAGCAGTACGACAGGGGAAAGGAAGCCCCAGCATTTT.

V and J are TRBV27 and TRBJ2-6; the D call may be TRBD1 or TRBD2 (7 bases each). The CDR3 is made up of 16 amino acids. Trimming removed 3 bases at V and 4 bases at J, with 13 bases between. Germline CDR1 reads MNHEY; CDR2 reads SMNVEV (reference sequence). Here the CDR3 DNA reads TGTGCCAGCAGTTTTCAGGGGGGGACCGGGGCCAACGTCCTGACTTTC. Protein product: CASSFQGGTGANVLTF.